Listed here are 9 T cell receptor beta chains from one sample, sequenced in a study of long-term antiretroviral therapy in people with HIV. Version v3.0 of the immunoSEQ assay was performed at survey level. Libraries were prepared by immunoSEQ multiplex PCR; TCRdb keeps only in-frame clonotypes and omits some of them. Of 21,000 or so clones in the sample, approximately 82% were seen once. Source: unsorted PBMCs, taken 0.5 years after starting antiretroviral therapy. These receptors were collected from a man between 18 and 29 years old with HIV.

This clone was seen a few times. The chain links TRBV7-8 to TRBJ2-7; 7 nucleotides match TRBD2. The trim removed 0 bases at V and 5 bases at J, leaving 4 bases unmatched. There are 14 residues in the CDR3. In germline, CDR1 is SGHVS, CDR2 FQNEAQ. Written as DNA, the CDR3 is TGTGCCAGCAGCTTAGCCGGACTAGTCCACGAGCAGTACTTC. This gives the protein CASSLAGLVHEQYF.

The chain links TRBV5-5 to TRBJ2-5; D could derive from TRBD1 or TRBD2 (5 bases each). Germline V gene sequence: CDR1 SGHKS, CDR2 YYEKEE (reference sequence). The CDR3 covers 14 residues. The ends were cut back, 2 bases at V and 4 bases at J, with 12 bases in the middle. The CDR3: CASSFEGRGETQYF. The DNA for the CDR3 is TGTGCCAGCAGCTTTGAGGGAAGGGGAGAGACCCAGTACTTC.

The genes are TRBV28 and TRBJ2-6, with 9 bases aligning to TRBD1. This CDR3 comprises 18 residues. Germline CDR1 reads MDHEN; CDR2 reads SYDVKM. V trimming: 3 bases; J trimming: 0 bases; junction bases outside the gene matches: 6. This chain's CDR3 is CASSLTGGSSSGANVLTF. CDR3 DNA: TGTGCCAGCAGTTTGACAGGGGGTTCTTCCTCTGGGGCCAACGTCCTGACTTTC.

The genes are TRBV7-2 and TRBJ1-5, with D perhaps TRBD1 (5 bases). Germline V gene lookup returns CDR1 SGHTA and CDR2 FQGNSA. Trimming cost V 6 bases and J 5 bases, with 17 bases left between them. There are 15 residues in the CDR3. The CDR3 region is CASSWDGLGDQPQHF. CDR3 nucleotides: TGTGCCAGCAGTTGGGACGGATTAGGTGATCAGCCCCAGCATTTT. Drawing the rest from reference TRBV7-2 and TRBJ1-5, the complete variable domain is GAGVSQSPSNKVTEKGKDVELRCDPISGHTALYWYRQSLGQGLEFLIYFQGNSAPDKSGLPSDRFSAERTGGSVSTLTIQRTQQEDSAVYLCASSWDGLGDQPQHFGDGTRLSIL.

DNA of the CDR3: TGTGCCAGTAGTATAGAGAGGGGAAAGGACACTGAAGCTTTCTTT. Translated, it gives CASSIERGKDTEAFF. The chain has TRBV19 and TRBJ1-1; a weak D match, TRBD1 (5 bases). The CDR3 length is 15 residues. Germline V lookup: CDR1 LNHDA, CDR2 SQIVND (reference sequence). The germline V and J ends were trimmed by 0 bases and 3 bases, with 11 bases remaining between them.

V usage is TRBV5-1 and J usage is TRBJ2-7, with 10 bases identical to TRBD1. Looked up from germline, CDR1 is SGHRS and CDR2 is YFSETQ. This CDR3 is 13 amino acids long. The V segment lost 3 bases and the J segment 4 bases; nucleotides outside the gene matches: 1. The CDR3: CASSSGQGYEQYF. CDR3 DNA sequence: TGCGCCAGCAGCTCGGGACAGGGGTACGAGCAGTACTTC.

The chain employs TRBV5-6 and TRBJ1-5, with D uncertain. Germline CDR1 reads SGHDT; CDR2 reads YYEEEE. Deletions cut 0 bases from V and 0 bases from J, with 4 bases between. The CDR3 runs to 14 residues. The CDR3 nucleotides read TGTGCCAGCAGCTTGGCCGATAGCAATCAGCCCCAGCATTTT. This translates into CASSLADSNQPQHF.

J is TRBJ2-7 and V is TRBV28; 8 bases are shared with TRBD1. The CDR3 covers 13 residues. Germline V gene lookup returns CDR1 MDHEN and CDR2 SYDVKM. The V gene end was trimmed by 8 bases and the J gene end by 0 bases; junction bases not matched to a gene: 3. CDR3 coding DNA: TGTGCCAGCGGGGACAGGACCTCCTACGAGCAGTACTTC. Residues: CASGDRTSYEQYF.

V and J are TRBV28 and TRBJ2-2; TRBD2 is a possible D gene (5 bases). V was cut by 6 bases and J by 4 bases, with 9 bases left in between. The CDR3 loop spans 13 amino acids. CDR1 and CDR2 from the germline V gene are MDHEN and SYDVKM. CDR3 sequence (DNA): TGTGCCAGCAGGGGAGAGCCCACCGGGGAGCTGTTTTTT. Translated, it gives CASRGEPTGELFF.